This is a list of T cell receptor beta chains from one sample in a study of T cells after posttransplantation cyclophosphamide. Only in-frame clones appear in the TCRdb table, and some are missing; sequencing was by immunoSEQ multiplex PCR. The sample contains 30,000 to 45,000 clones, about three quarters of which appear only once. The sample here was CD4+ T cells sorted from blood, taken about 1,900 days after a stem cell transplant with posttransplant cyclophosphamide. Every receptor here comes from a female patient aged 40-50 years who received an allogeneic stem cell transplant from a related donor, was CMV-positive, and had no GVHD. Among the T cells, some may be from the graft donor. Each CDR3 is given with its conserved first and last residue. The D gene is left open where the match is weak. Clone size is stated in some rows and not others, as once, few, many or a class when expanded.

d_call	v_call	j_call	clone_size	cdr3_aa	cdr3_nt
TRBD2	TRBV5-1	TRBJ2-3	.	CASSLENSGSTDTQYF	TGCGCCAGCAGCTTGGAGAATAGCGGGAGCACAGATACGCAGTATTTT
.	TRBV6-1	TRBJ2-1	.	CASSEGGQIYNEQFF	TGTGCCAGCAGTGAGGGTGGGCAGATATACAATGAGCAGTTCTTC
TRBD2	TRBV5-1	TRBJ2-3	.	CASSLAGTSGGIGTDTQYF	TGCGCCAGCAGCTTGGCCGGGACTAGCGGGGGGATCGGCACAGATACGCAGTATTTT
.	TRBV5-6	TRBJ2-5	.	CASSSAFRGAGEETQYF	TGTGCCAGCAGCTCCGCATTTAGGGGGGCGGGAGAAGAGACCCAGTACTTC
.	TRBV10-3	TRBJ2-4	.	CAISESRVRDIQYF	TGTGCCATCAGTGAAAGCAGGGTTCGGGACATTCAGTACTTC
TRBD1	TRBV7-7	TRBJ2-3	few	CASSSGTGKSDTQYF	TGTGCTAGCAGCTCCGGGACAGGCAAGTCAGATACGCAGTATTTT
TRBD1	TRBV7-9	TRBJ2-7	.	CASSLGTGSYEQYF	TGTGCCAGCAGCTTAGGGACAGGGAGCTACGAGCAGTACTTC
.	TRBV19	TRBJ2-2	.	CASSIAGDWTGELFF	TGTGCCAGTAGTATAGCAGGGGATTGGACCGGGGAGCTGTTTTTT
TRBD1	TRBV7-2	TRBJ2-2	.	CASSLRLPGTGVNAGELFF	TGTGCCAGCAGCTTAAGATTGCCTGGGACAGGGGTTAATGCCGGGGAGCTGTTTTTT
.	TRBV15	TRBJ1-6	.	CATSRREMGAHYNSPLHF	TGTGCCACCAGCAGGCGCGAGATGGGGGCACATTATAATTCACCCCTCCACTTT
TRBD2	TRBV2	TRBJ2-3	.	CASSATRTSGRTDTQYF	TGTGCCAGCAGCGCGACTAGGACTAGCGGCCGCACAGATACGCAGTATTTT
TRBD1	TRBV12-5	TRBJ1-2	.	CASGFGQVNYGYTF	TGTGCTAGTGGTTTCGGACAGGTGAACTATGGCTACACCTTC
.	TRBV7-6	TRBJ1-3	.	CASSSRGGLFRENSGNTIYF	TGTGCCAGCAGCTCCCGGGGGGGGCTCTTCCGGGAGAACTCTGGAAACACCATATATTTT
TRBD1	TRBV5-1	TRBJ1-2	.	CASSVGQGAFGYTF	TGCGCCAGCAGCGTGGGACAGGGGGCTTTTGGCTACACCTTC
.	TRBV5-6	TRBJ1-5	once	CASTSGPSNQPQHF	TGTGCCAGCACTAGCGGGCCTAGCAATCAGCCCCAGCATTTT
.	TRBV9	TRBJ1-4	.	CASSSRQEGYEKLFF	TGTGCCAGCAGCTCGAGACAGGAAGGATATGAAAAACTGTTTTTT
.	TRBV5-4	TRBJ2-3	.	CASSPGRGSFSTDTQYF	TGTGCCAGCAGCCCCGGCCGAGGCAGTTTTAGCACAGATACGCAGTATTTT
.	TRBV19	TRBJ1-2	.	CASMTGESYTF	TGTGCCAGTATGACCGGGGAAAGCTACACCTTC
.	TRBV5-5	TRBJ2-1	.	CASSFPELGKGYNEQFF	TGTGCCAGCAGCTTCCCCGAACTGGGCAAGGGGTACAATGAGCAGTTCTTC
.	TRBV14	TRBJ1-4	.	CASSQDRGAGQFF	TGTGCCAGCAGCCAAGATAGGGGTGCCGGCCAGTTTTTT
.	TRBV18	TRBJ1-1	.	CASSPEEIPSHTEAFF	TGTGCCAGCTCACCTGAGGAAATCCCCTCTCACACTGAAGCTTTCTTT
.	TRBV1	TRBJ1-1	.	CTSSQETALNTEAFF	TGCACCAGCAGCCAAGAGACAGCATTGAACACTGAAGCTTTCTTT
.	TRBV7-3	TRBJ1-1	.	CASSSGVGEAFF	TGTGCCAGCAGTTCAGGGGTCGGTGAAGCTTTCTTT
.	TRBV7-9	TRBJ1-5	.	CASSLDGGQPQHF	TGTGCCAGCAGCTTAGACGGGGGTCAGCCCCAGCATTTT
.	TRBV7-8	TRBJ2-2	.	CASSLGYDSHSNTGELFF	TGTGCCAGCAGCTTGGGGTACGACAGCCACTCGAACACCGGGGAGCTGTTTTTT
.	TRBV29-1	TRBJ1-2	.	CSAIQGRYGYTF	TGCAGCGCCATACAGGGTCGCTATGGCTACACCTTC
.	TRBV4-3	TRBJ1-6	.	CASSQDREWSYNSPLHF	TGCGCCAGCAGCCAAGATCGAGAGTGGTCCTATAATTCACCCCTCCACTTT
.	TRBV2	TRBJ2-7	few	CASVYQTGYEQYF	TGTGCCAGCGTCTACCAGACGGGCTACGAGCAGTACTTC
.	TRBV5-4	TRBJ1-6	.	CASSLGGPGSPLHF	TGTGCCAGCAGTCTCGGGGGGCCAGGTTCACCCCTCCACTTT
.	TRBV7-2	TRBJ1-2	few	CASSLAGRRVYGYTF	TGTGCCAGCAGCTTAGCAGGCAGGAGGGTTTATGGCTACACCTTC
.	TRBV21-1	TRBJ2-3	.	CASSKGGRPLTDTQYF	TGTGCCAGCAGCAAAGGCGGCAGACCCTTGACAGATACGCAGTATTTT
TRBD1	TRBV19	TRBJ2-7	.	CASSLRGQGASYEQYF	TGTGCCAGTAGTTTGAGGGGACAGGGGGCCTCCTACGAGCAGTACTTC
.	TRBV11-3	TRBJ2-7	.	CASSPGDTYEQYF	TGTGCCAGCAGCCCCGGGGACACCTACGAGCAGTACTTC
.	TRBV6-6	TRBJ2-5	.	CASSTRGLETQYF	TGTGCCAGCAGTACCCGGGGTTTGGAGACCCAGTACTTC
.	TRBV6-6	TRBJ2-5	.	CASTSVQETQYF	TGTGCCAGCACTTCTGTCCAAGAGACCCAGTACTTC
.	TRBV28	TRBJ1-5	.	CASSSTKHRQPQHF	TGTGCCAGCAGTTCAACCAAACACAGGCAGCCCCAGCATTTT
.	TRBV7-2	TRBJ1-1	.	CASSPDLAEAFF	TGTGCCAGCAGCCCAGACTTAGCTGAAGCTTTCTTT
.	TRBV7-2	TRBJ1-1	.	CASSLVQITEAFF	TGTGCCAGCAGCTTAGTTCAGATCACTGAAGCTTTCTTT
.	TRBV5-1	TRBJ2-5	.	CASSLEGLKYQETQYF	TGCGCCAGCAGCTTGGAGGGACTGAAGTACCAAGAGACCCAGTACTTC
TRBD2	TRBV10-1	TRBJ2-1	few	CASSDSASGGRLFF	TGCGCCAGCAGTGATTCGGCTAGCGGGGGGCGTTTGTTCTTC